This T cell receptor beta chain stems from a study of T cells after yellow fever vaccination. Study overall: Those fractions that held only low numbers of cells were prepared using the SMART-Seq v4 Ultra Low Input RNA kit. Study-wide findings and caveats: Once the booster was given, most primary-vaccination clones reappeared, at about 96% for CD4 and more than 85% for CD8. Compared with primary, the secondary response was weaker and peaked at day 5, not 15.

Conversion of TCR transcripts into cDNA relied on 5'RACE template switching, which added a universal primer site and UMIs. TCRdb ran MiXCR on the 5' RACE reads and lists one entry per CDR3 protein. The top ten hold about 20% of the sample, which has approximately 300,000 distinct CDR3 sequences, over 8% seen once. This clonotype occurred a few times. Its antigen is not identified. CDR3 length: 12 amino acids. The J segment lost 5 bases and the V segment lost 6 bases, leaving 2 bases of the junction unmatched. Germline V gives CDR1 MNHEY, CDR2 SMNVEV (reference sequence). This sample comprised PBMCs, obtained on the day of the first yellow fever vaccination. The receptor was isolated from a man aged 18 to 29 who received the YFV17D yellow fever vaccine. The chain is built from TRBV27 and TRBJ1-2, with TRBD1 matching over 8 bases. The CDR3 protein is CASRRTGYGYTF. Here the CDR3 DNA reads TGTGCCAGCAGGAGGACAGGGTATGGCTACACCTTC.